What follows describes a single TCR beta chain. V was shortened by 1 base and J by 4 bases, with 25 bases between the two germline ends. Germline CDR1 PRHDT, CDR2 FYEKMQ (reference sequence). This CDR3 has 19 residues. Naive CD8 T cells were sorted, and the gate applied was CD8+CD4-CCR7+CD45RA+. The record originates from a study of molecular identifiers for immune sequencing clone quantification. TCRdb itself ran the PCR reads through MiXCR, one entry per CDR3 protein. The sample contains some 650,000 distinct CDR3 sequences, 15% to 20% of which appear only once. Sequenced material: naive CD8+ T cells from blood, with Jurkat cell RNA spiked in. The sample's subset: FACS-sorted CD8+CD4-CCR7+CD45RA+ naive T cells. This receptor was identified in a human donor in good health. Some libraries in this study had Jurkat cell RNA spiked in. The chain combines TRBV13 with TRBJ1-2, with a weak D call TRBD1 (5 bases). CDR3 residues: CASSLVGAGRKTNGYGYTF. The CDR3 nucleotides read TGTGCCAGCAGCTTAGTAGGGGCGGGCAGAAAAACGAATGGCTATGGCTACACCTTC.